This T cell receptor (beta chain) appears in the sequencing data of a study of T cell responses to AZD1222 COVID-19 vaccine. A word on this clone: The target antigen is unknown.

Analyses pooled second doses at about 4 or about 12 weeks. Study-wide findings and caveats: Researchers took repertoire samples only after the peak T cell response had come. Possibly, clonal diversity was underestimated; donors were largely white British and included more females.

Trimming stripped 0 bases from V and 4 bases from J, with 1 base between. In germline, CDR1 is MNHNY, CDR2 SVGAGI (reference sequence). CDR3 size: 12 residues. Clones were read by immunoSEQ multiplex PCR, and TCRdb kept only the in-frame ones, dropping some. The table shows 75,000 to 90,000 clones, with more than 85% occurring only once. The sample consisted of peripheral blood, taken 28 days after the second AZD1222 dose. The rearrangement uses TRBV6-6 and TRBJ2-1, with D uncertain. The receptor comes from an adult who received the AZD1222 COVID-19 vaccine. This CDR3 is CASSYSYNEQFF. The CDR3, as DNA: TGTGCCAGCAGTTACTCGTACAATGAGCAGTTCTTC.